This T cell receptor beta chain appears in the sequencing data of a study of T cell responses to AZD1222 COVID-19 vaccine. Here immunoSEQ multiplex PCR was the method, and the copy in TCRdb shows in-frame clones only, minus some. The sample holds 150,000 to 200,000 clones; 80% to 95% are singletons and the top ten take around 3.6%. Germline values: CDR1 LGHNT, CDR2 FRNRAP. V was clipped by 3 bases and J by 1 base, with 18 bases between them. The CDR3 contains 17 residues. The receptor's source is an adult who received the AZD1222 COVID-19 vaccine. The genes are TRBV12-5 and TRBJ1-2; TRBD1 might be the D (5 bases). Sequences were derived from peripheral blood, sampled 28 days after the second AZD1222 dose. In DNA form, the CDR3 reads TGTGCTAGTGGTTTTCTAAGGACACAACCTGATAACTATGGCTACACCTTC. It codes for CASGFLRTQPDNYGYTF. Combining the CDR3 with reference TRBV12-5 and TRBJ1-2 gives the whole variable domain DARVTQTPRHKVTEMGQEVTMRCQPILGHNTVFWYRQTMMQGLELLAYFRNRAPLDDSGMPKDRFSAEMPDATLATLKIQPSEPRDSAVYFCASGFLRTQPDNYGYTFGSGTRLTVV.